These 10 T cell receptor beta chains share one sample of origin, sequenced in a study of CD8 T cell repertoires and HIV-1 epitope variants. Assay used: immunoSEQ multiplex PCR; TCRdb lists only in-frame clones, some missing. Here the sample spans 4,500 to 5,500 clones, 55% to 70% being singletons. Antigen specificity for these receptors is unknown. Sequencing input: cultured CD8+ T cells derived from PBMCs. The source is a male donor with HIV.

This clone is medium-sized by share. J is TRBJ2-3 and V is TRBV27, with 9 nucleotides matching TRBD2. V shed 4 bases, J shed 2 bases, and the junction held 10 bases outside the gene matches. This CDR3 contains 17 residues. Germline CDR1 MNHEY, CDR2 SMNVEV (reference sequence). CDR3: CASSSTSTSGDTDTQYF. As DNA, the CDR3 is TGTGCCAGCAGTTCTACATCGACTAGCGGAGACACAGATACGCAGTATTTT.

This clone is deemed medium-sized. This chain joins TRBV6-5 and TRBJ2-2, with D maybe TRBD1 (6 bases). The V gene lost 6 bases and the J gene lost 4 bases, with 9 bases spanning the gap. The CDR3 is 13 residues long. The germline V gene has CDR1 MNHEY and CDR2 SVGAGI. CDR3 DNA sequence: TGTGCCAGCAGCTCGGACAGCACCGGGGAGCTGTTTTTT. Its protein is CASSSDSTGELFF.

This chain joins TRBV7-9 and TRBJ1-5; D might be TRBD1 (5 bases). V lost 1 base to trimming and J lost 1 base, with 11 bases between them. The germline CDR1 and CDR2 sequences are SEHNR and FQNEAQ (reference sequence). The CDR3 has 16 residues. This chain's CDR3 is CASSLVGGLSNQPQHF. The CDR3 region has the DNA TGTGCCAGCAGCTTAGTTGGGGGGTTGAGCAATCAGCCCCAGCATTTT.

The rearrangement uses TRBV7-2 and TRBJ2-4, with D perhaps matching TRBD1 or TRBD2 (5 bases each). The length of the CDR3 is 15 residues. Deletions cut 5 bases from V and 0 bases from J, with 11 bases between. The V gene's germline CDR1 is SGHTA and CDR2 FQGNSA. DNA of the CDR3: TGTGCCAGCAGCCCCGGGGCCCTAGCCAAAAACATTCAGTACTTC. Residues: CASSPGALAKNIQYF.

The CDR3 reads CASSYARVYGYTF. The CDR3 DNA follows: TGTGCCAGCAGTTACGCCAGGGTCTATGGCTACACCTTC. The chain joins TRBV6-5 to TRBJ1-2; TRBD1 might be the D (5 bases). The CDR3 is 13 amino acids. Germline CDR1 is MNHEY and CDR2 is SVGAGI. Trimming removed 2 bases from V and 4 bases from J, with 8 bases in between.

CDR3 sequence: CASSVDGGDTEAFF. CDR3 bases: TGTGCCAGCAGCGTAGACGGGGGGGACACTGAAGCTTTCTTT. V is TRBV9 and J is TRBJ1-1; TRBD1 is a possible D gene (5 bases). Trimming shortened V by 0 bases and J by 3 bases, and 9 bases separated the two germline ends. Germline V gene sequence: CDR1 SGDLS, CDR2 YYNGEE. The CDR3 runs 14 residues.

The CDR3 is CSARDLTEQFF. The CDR3 DNA is TGCAGTGCTAGAGATCTTACTGAGCAGTTCTTC. The chain joins TRBV20-1 to TRBJ2-1, with no clear D. Deletions cut 0 bases from V and 9 bases from J, with 6 bases between. The length of the CDR3 is 11 residues. Germline V gene lookup returns CDR1 DFQATT and CDR2 SNEGSKA (reference sequence).

In this sample, this clone turned up a few times. This chain uses TRBV6-1 with TRBJ2-7, with D perhaps TRBD1 (5 bases). The CDR3 contains 14 residues. Germline V gives CDR1 MNHNS, CDR2 SASEGT. Trimming took off 3 bases at V and 0 bases at J, with 9 bases between the two ends. The chain's CDR3 is CASSDQGSSYEQYF. In DNA form, the CDR3 reads TGTGCCAGCAGTGATCAGGGAAGCTCCTACGAGCAGTACTTC.

The rearrangement links TRBV4-1 to TRBJ2-7, with D perhaps matching TRBD1 or TRBD2 (6 bases each). Trimming shortened V by 4 bases and J by 5 bases, and 15 bases separated the two germline ends. CDR3 size: 14 residues. Germline loops: CDR1 MGHRA, CDR2 YSYEKL. The CDR3 DNA reads TGCGCCAGCAGCCGAGGGGGGCTAGCTGACGAGCAGTACTTC. Its protein product is CASSRGGLADEQYF.

The chain links TRBV6-6 to TRBJ2-7; D uncertain. Trimming cost V 3 bases and J 2 bases, with 11 bases left between them. Germline V gene sequence: CDR1 MNHNY, CDR2 SVGAGI (reference sequence). This CDR3 region has 14 residues. Here the CDR3 reads CASSYSGPTYEQYF. CDR3 bases: TGTGCCAGCAGTTATTCCGGGCCCACCTACGAGCAGTACTTC.